The 27 T cell receptor beta chains below all came from one sample that was sequenced in a study of T cells after yellow fever vaccination. TCRdb re-called the 5' RACE reads with MiXCR, one entry per CDR3 protein. The repertoire has 450,000 to 600,000 distinct CDR3 sequences, 17% of them found once; the top ten carry 17%. The sequences come from PBMCs, collected 5 days after the first yellow fever vaccination. The receptors shown here come from a man between 18 and 29 years old who received the YFV17D yellow fever vaccine.

This clonotype was detected many times. The V gene is TRBV12-3 or TRBV12-4, the J gene TRBJ1-1, with TRBD1 matching 10 bases. This CDR3 contains 15 residues. Trimming at V came to 3 bases and at J to 6 bases, leaving 7 bases not matched to a gene. The CDR3 sequence is CASSFGQGGVAEAFF. The DNA for the CDR3 is TGTGCCAGCAGTTTTGGACAGGGGGGTGTGGCTGAAGCTTTCTTT.

This clonotype has a handful of counts. The chain's CDR3 is CASTPRGGRVTGELFF. CDR3 DNA sequence: TGTGCCAGCACCCCGCGGGGGGGCCGGGTCACCGGGGAGCTGTTTTTT. The V gene is TRBV12-3 or TRBV12-4, the J gene TRBJ2-2, with 9 nucleotides matching TRBD2. The CDR3 covers 16 residues. V was clipped by 7 bases and J by 4 bases; unmatched bases: 10.

CDR3 amino acids: CASSLNRGLGGELFF. CDR3 sequence (DNA): TGCGCCAGCAGCTTGAACAGGGGGCTCGGCGGGGAGCTGTTTTTT. The rearrangement joins TRBV5-1 to TRBJ2-2, with 9 bases lining up with TRBD1. Germline V CDR1 and CDR2: SGHRS, YFSETQ. This CDR3 contains 15 residues. J gave up 7 bases and V 1 base, and 5 bases lay outside the gene matches.

This clonotype was observed a few times. The CDR3 spells CSARLDRGQPQHF. For the CDR3, the DNA is TGCAGTGCGAGATTGGACAGGGGCCAGCCCCAGCATTTT. The chain uses TRBV20-1 and TRBJ1-5; TRBD1 matches at 9 bases. This CDR3 has 13 residues. The germline CDR1 and CDR2 sequences are DFQATT and SNEGSKA (reference sequence). Trimming removed 6 bases from V and 7 bases from J; junction bases left unmatched: 7.

The CDR3 sequence: CASSLGPEDTEAFF. As DNA, the CDR3 is TGCGCCAGCAGCTTGGGCCCGGAGGACACTGAAGCTTTCTTT. This chain joins TRBV5-1 and TRBJ1-1; no clear D. V was shortened by 0 bases and J by 3 bases, with 9 bases between the two germline ends. Germline V CDR1 and CDR2: SGHRS, YFSETQ. There are 14 residues in the CDR3.

This chain links TRBV2 with TRBJ2-7; the D gene is possibly TRBD1 (6 bases). V gave up 2 bases and J gave up 3 bases, with 11 bases separating them. This CDR3 region has 14 residues. Germline lookup yields CDR1 SNHLY and CDR2 FYNNEI. The CDR3 is CASSETGFRYEQYF. The CDR3 DNA is TGTGCCAGCAGTGAAACAGGGTTTCGCTACGAGCAGTACTTC.

The V and J genes are TRBV5-1 and TRBJ2-1; 9 positions agree with TRBD2. The CDR3 runs to 15 residues. Germline V lookup: CDR1 SGHRS, CDR2 YFSETQ. V was clipped by 6 bases and J by 7 bases; unmatched bases: 11. The CDR3 DNA follows: TGCGCCAGCACCCTATTGACTAGCGGTGGAAATGAGCAGTTCTTC. Residues: CASTLLTSGGNEQFF.

V usage is TRBV6-5 and J usage is TRBJ1-4; possible D gene TRBD1, 5 bases. The V end lost 0 bases, the J end lost 1 base, and 6 bases lay between the germline ends. CDR3 length: 15 amino acids. Germline CDR1 MNHEY, CDR2 SVGAGI. The CDR3 loop is CASSYSQGTNEKLFF. CDR3 coding DNA: TGTGCCAGCAGTTACTCGCAGGGAACTAATGAAAAACTGTTTTTT.

In DNA, the CDR3 is TGTGCCAGCAGCTCGGGACTAGCGGGGCCCACCACAGATACGCAGTATTTT. Amino acid sequence: CASSSGLAGPTTDTQYF. The chain recombines TRBV7-3 with TRBJ2-3; 13 bases match TRBD2. V trimming: 4 bases; J trimming: 2 bases; junction bases outside the gene matches: 6. The CDR3 runs 17 residues. Germline CDR1 and CDR2: SGHTA and FQGTGA.

V and J are TRBV7-6 and TRBJ1-6, with a tentative D call TRBD1 (6 bases). Trimming cost V 1 base and J 10 bases, with 14 bases left between them. The CDR3 has 15 residues. Germline CDR1 is SGHVS and CDR2 is FNYEAQ. The DNA of the CDR3 is TGTGCCAGCAGCTTAGAGACAGGAGGGCAATCACCCCTCCACTTT. Its protein is CASSLETGGQSPLHF.

The chain joins TRBV12-3 or TRBV12-4 to TRBJ2-3; tentatively, D is TRBD2 (7 bases). The CDR3 loop spans 16 amino acids. V shed 7 bases and J shed 4 bases, with 21 bases lying between them. The CDR3 sequence is CASTTAAGGLPDTQYF. For the CDR3, the DNA is TGTGCCAGCACTACGGCCGCCGGGGGGCTCCCAGATACGCAGTATTTT.

This chain uses TRBV5-1 with TRBJ1-2; 8 nucleotides align to TRBD1. This CDR3 comprises 14 residues. The J segment lost 2 bases and the V segment lost 4 bases, leaving 4 bases of the junction unmatched. Germline V gene lookup returns CDR1 SGHRS and CDR2 YFSETQ. DNA for the CDR3: TGCGCCAGCAGCGACGGACAGGGCAACTATGGCTACACCTTC. Translating gives CASSDGQGNYGYTF.

The V call is TRBV12-3 or TRBV12-4, the J call TRBJ1-1; no clear D. The CDR3 loop spans 14 amino acids. Trimming took 3 bases from V and 5 from J, leaving 13 bases between them. The CDR3 here is CASSFGPLATEAFF. CDR3 sequence (DNA): TGTGCCAGCAGTTTCGGGCCCCTGGCGACTGAAGCTTTCTTT.

This clonotype was picked up a small number of times. In nucleotides, the CDR3 is TGTGCCACCAGCAGTCAGTACTCTGGGGCCAACGTCCTGACTTTC. As protein: CATSSQYSGANVLTF. The chain joins TRBV15 to TRBJ2-6, with unresolved D. The germline V and J ends were trimmed by 3 bases and 0 bases, with 6 bases remaining between them. The CDR3 is made up of 15 amino acids. The germline gives CDR1 LNHNV, CDR2 YYDKDF (reference sequence).

Concerning this clonotype: This clone may be a read error of a much larger clone one base away. V usage is TRBV10-3 and J usage is TRBJ2-7; D gene unclear. The CDR3 loop spans 11 amino acids. Germline loops: CDR1 ENHRY, CDR2 SYGVKD. V lost 3 bases, J lost 3 bases, and 3 bases lay in between. The DNA for the CDR3 is TGTGCCATCAGTGACTTCTACGAGCAGTACTTC. Amino acid sequence: CAISDFYEQYF.

In its sample, this clonotype was seen many times. The chain links TRBV9 to TRBJ1-4; D is uncertain. CDR1 is SGDLS and CDR2 is YYNGEE in the germline V gene. The germline V and J ends were trimmed by 4 bases and 5 bases, with 6 bases remaining between them. CDR3 length: 12 amino acids. The CDR3 reads CASSSENEKLFF. Written as DNA, the CDR3 is TGTGCCAGCAGCTCAGAAAATGAAAAACTGTTTTTT.

A remark on this clonotype: A junction boundary mismatches the germline segment, possibly from a read error. This chain connects TRBV12-3 or TRBV12-4 to TRBJ2-3; 11 nucleotides align to TRBD2. The CDR3 is 15 residues long. The CDR3 sequence is CASSLAGGGRDTQYF. The CDR3, as DNA: TGTGCCAGCAGTCTAGCGGGGGGTGGCAGAGATACGCAGTATTTT.

This sequence joins TRBV7-6 and TRBJ2-5, with 11 bases lining up with TRBD1. The CDR3 has 15 amino acids. The junction had 5 bases not matched to a gene; V was cut back by 3 bases and J by 5 bases. Germline CDR1 and CDR2: SGHVS and FNYEAQ. CDR3 nucleotide sequence: TGTGCCAGCAGCTTTTGGACAGGGGGCAGTGAGACCCAGTACTTC. This gives the protein CASSFWTGGSETQYF.

This clonotype was counted only a few times. The chain employs TRBV6-5 and TRBJ2-4; D is unresolved. V dropped 0 bases and J dropped 0 bases, with 12 bases sitting between them. Germline-derived CDR1 and CDR2 are MNHEY and SVGAGI. This CDR3 spans 17 amino acids. The CDR3 region has the DNA TGTGCCAGCAGTTACTCGCATCTGGCGCTAGCCAAAAACATTCAGTACTTC. Its translation is CASSYSHLALAKNIQYF.

The chain has TRBV2 and TRBJ1-1; TRBD1 is a possible D gene (5 bases). The CDR3 has 15 residues. The germline V gene encodes CDR1 SNHLY and CDR2 FYNNEI. Trimming took off 3 bases at V and 4 bases at J, with 15 bases between the two ends. As DNA, the CDR3 is TGTGCCAGCAGTGATACCAGGGTGGGGGGCACTGAAGCTTTCTTT. This translates into CASSDTRVGGTEAFF.

This clonotype has at least ten counts. The chain uses TRBV7-3 and TRBJ2-2, with 12 nucleotides matching TRBD2. V lost 6 bases and J lost 6; bases outside the gene matches: 5. There are 15 residues in the CDR3. In germline, CDR1 is SGHTA, CDR2 FQGTGA. The CDR3 region has the DNA TGTGCCAGCAGTCCCCTAGCGGGGGGGGCCGGGGAGCTGTTTTTT. Translation gives CASSPLAGGAGELFF.

The chain recombines TRBV7-9 with TRBJ2-1; 12 bases line up with TRBD2. Germline V lookup: CDR1 SEHNR, CDR2 FQNEAQ (reference sequence). The J segment lost 2 bases and the V segment lost 3 bases, leaving 17 bases of the junction unmatched. CDR3 size: 21 residues. This chain's CDR3 is CASSLVEPGLAGFGPYNEQFF. CDR3 nucleotide sequence: TGTGCCAGCAGCTTGGTAGAACCGGGACTAGCGGGTTTTGGGCCCTACAATGAGCAGTTCTTC. The variable domain in full, completed from reference TRBV7-9 and TRBJ2-1, reads DTGVSQNPRHKITKRGQNVTFRCDPISEHNRLYWYRQTLGQGPEFLTYFQNEAQLEKSRLLSDRFSAERPKGSFSTLEIQRTEQGDSAMYLCASSLVEPGLAGFGPYNEQFFGPGTRLTVL.

A few counts support this clonotype. The chain uses TRBV19 and TRBJ2-1; D may be TRBD2 (7 bases). V was pared by 6 bases and J by 7 bases, with 16 bases between. The CDR3 is made up of 14 amino acids. Germline CDR1 and CDR2: LNHDA and SQIVND (reference sequence). The CDR3 DNA sequence: TGTGCCAGTAGATGGAAGGGGAGGGGGAATGAGCAGTTCTTC. Translation gives CASRWKGRGNEQFF.

This clonotype was found once. The gene calls are TRBV6-6 and TRBJ1-1; D is ambiguous. Trimming removed 0 bases at V and 7 bases at J, with 9 bases between. Germline CDR1 is MNHNY and CDR2 is SVGAGI (reference sequence). This CDR3 contains 13 residues. The CDR3 is CASSYSEGVEAFF. For the CDR3, the DNA is TGTGCCAGCAGTTACTCGGAGGGAGTTGAAGCTTTCTTT.

This clonotype has just a few counts. Mismatch with germline at one junction end may stem from a read error. The chain combines TRBV4-1 with TRBJ1-4; the D is unclear. The CDR3 length is 11 residues. The V gene's germline CDR1 is MGHRA and CDR2 YSYEKL. The DNA of the CDR3 is TGCGCCAGCAGCCAAGGCTCAAGGGCCATTTTT. Protein product: CASSQGSRAIF.

This clonotype was counted between two and nine times. The rearrangement joins TRBV7-9 to TRBJ2-1; 7 positions match TRBD2. The trim removed 7 bases at V and 2 bases at J, leaving 8 bases unmatched. This CDR3 region has 15 residues. The germline V gene encodes CDR1 SEHNR and CDR2 FQNEAQ (reference sequence). The CDR3 DNA is TGTGCCAGCACCACAGGCGGGGGACCCTACAATGAGCAGTTCTTC. This gives the protein CASTTGGGPYNEQFF.

This clonotype was recorded at least ten times. This chain joins TRBV5-1 and TRBJ2-2; D is possibly TRBD2 (6 bases). Trimming pared 5 bases from V and 0 bases from J, leaving 8 bases between. Germline CDR1 reads SGHRS; CDR2 reads YFSETQ. This CDR3 comprises 14 residues. CDR3 DNA: TGCGCCAGCAGGGAGGGCGCGAACACCGGGGAGCTGTTTTTT. Encoded protein: CASREGANTGELFF. Full variable domain (remainder filled in from reference TRBV5-1 and TRBJ2-2): KAGVTQTPRYLIKTRGQQVTLSCSPISGHRSVSWYQQTPGQGLQFLFEYFSETQRNKGNFPGRFSGRQFSNSRSEMNVSTLELGDSALYLCASREGANTGELFFGEGSRLTVL.